This is a list of T cell receptor beta chains from one sample in a study of T cell responses to AZD1222 COVID-19 vaccine. Here immunoSEQ multiplex PCR was the method, and the copy in TCRdb shows in-frame clones only, minus some. The sample records around 60,000 clones, roughly 90% being singletons. The sample in question was peripheral blood, obtained on day 0 of AZD1222 vaccination. The receptors come from an adult in good health. The CDR3 runs from the conserved cysteine through the conserved F or W. A D gene is named only where the DNA matches it firmly. For some rows the clone size is stated as once, few or many, or as a class when expanded; others skip it.

abundance	d_gene	v_gene	j_gene	CDR3nt	CDR3aa
.	TRBD1	TRBV18	TRBJ1-4	TGTGCCAGCTCAACACAGGGGATGACTAATGAAAAACTGTTTTTT	CASSTQGMTNEKLFF
.	TRBD1	TRBV12-3/TRBV12-4	TRBJ2-2	TGTGCCAGTCAGGGGGCGGCGACCGGGGAGCTGTTTTTT	CASQGAATGELFF
.	TRBD2	TRBV5-1	TRBJ2-2	TGCGCCAGCAGCAAACTAGCGGGAGGAAACACCGGGGAGCTGTTTTTT	CASSKLAGGNTGELFF
.	.	TRBV12-3/TRBV12-4	TRBJ1-1	TGTGCCAGCAGCCATGGGTGGACTGAAGCTTTCTTT	CASSHGWTEAFF
.	TRBD2	TRBV7-6	TRBJ2-7	TGTGCCAGCAGCTTCCCCCCAGCGGGGACGGGCGAGCAGTACTTC	CASSFPPAGTGEQYF
.	.	TRBV4-2	TRBJ2-3	TGTGCCAGCAGCCCCTCGGTCGCTCCAGATACGCAGTATTTT	CASSPSVAPDTQYF
.	.	TRBV5-6	TRBJ1-2	TGTGCCAGCAGCTTCCTGGGGCCAACGGGTGGTGGCTACACCTTC	CASSFLGPTGGGYTF
few	.	TRBV5-1	TRBJ1-2	TGCGCCAGCAGCGTTGAGTTCGGGGGCGGCTATGGCTACACCTTC	CASSVEFGGGYGYTF
.	.	TRBV12-3/TRBV12-4	TRBJ2-7	TGTGCCAGCAGTTTCGGCGGCTACGAGCAGTACTTC	CASSFGGYEQYF
.	.	TRBV7-2	TRBJ2-7	TGTGCCAGCAGCTTAGACCGCCAGGTAGAGCAGTACTTC	CASSLDRQVEQYF
.	TRBD1	TRBV2	TRBJ1-2	TGTGCCAGCAGTGTGGACAGGGGGGCTTCCTATGGCTACACCTTC	CASSVDRGASYGYTF
.	TRBD2	TRBV5-5	TRBJ2-3	TGTGCCAGCAGCATGGTAGCGGGGGGGCCATCAGATACGCAGTATTTT	CASSMVAGGPSDTQYF
.	.	TRBV5-6	TRBJ1-1	TGTGCCAGCAGCTTATGGCTCGGGGACACTGAAGCTTTCTTT	CASSLWLGDTEAFF
.	.	TRBV3-1/TRBV3-2	TRBJ2-2	TGTGCCAGCAGCCAAGGGGGGGGGCCCACCGGGGAGCTGTTTTTT	CASSQGGGPTGELFF
.	.	TRBV5-1	TRBJ1-2	TGCGCCAGCAAGGACGGGGGAGGTAACTATGGCTACACCTTC	CASKDGGGNYGYTF
.	TRBD1	TRBV30	TRBJ2-5	TGTGCCTGGGTACGGGGGACAGGAGAAGAGACCCAGTACTTC	CAWVRGTGEETQYF
.	.	TRBV20-1	TRBJ1-5	TGCAGTGCTAGTGCCGTCAATCAGCCCCAGCATTTT	CSASAVNQPQHF
.	TRBD1	TRBV3-1/TRBV3-2	TRBJ1-1	TGTGCCAGCAGCCCCCAGGGACAGAACGAAGCTTTCTTT	CASSPQGQNEAFF
.	.	TRBV5-8	TRBJ1-2	TGTGCCAGCAGCGATCCAGGTTATCCCCCTGGCTACACCTTC	CASSDPGYPPGYTF
.	.	TRBV5-1	TRBJ1-1	TGCGCCAGCAGCTTCCAACGGATGAACACTGAAGCTTTCTTT	CASSFQRMNTEAFF
.	TRBD2	TRBV24-1	TRBJ2-3	TGTGCCACCAGTGATTCCCGGGGGGTTGGAGATACGCAGTATTTT	CATSDSRGVGDTQYF
.	TRBD1	TRBV9	TRBJ1-4	TGTGCCAGCAGCGGAGGGGACAGGGTGAATGGAAAACTGTTTTTT	CASSGGDRVNGKLFF
.	.	TRBV3-1/TRBV3-2	TRBJ2-1	TGTGCCAGCAGCCAGTTTCAGGGGATCGGGCTTGATGAGCAGTTCTTC	CASSQFQGIGLDEQFF
.	.	TRBV30	TRBJ1-5	TGTGCCTGGAGTCCCCTAGGTTTAGGTCAGCCCCAGCATTTT	CAWSPLGLGQPQHF
.	.	TRBV5-5	TRBJ1-1	TGTGCCAGCAGGCGAGGGGCCCTGGGAACTGAAGCTTTCTTT	CASRRGALGTEAFF
.	.	TRBV27	TRBJ2-4	TGTGCCAGCAGTGACCTTGACAGGCTCAACCGGGTGAACATTCAGTACTTC	CASSDLDRLNRVNIQYF
.	TRBD2	TRBV9	TRBJ2-2	TGTCCCCCCCGCGTCCCGGACGGCGGGGGGGCCTTCGGGGAGCTGTTTTTT	CPPRVPDGGGAFGELFF
.	.	TRBV3-1/TRBV3-2	TRBJ2-2	TGTGCCAGCAGCCAGCAAGTGGCCGGGGAGCTGTTTTTT	CASSQQVAGELFF
medium-sized	.	TRBV19	TRBJ1-4	TGTGCCAGTAGTATTCGTGGTGGGAGTGAAAAACTGTTTTTT	CASSIRGGSEKLFF
.	.	TRBV5-1	TRBJ1-4	TGCGCCAGCAGCCCCCGAGTGGGGGGAGAAAAACTGTTTTTT	CASSPRVGGEKLFF
.	.	TRBV23-1	TRBJ1-1	TGCGCCAGCACCCCGGGTGGGCAGGGCTATCTTGAAGCTTTCTTT	CASTPGGQGYLEAFF
.	.	TRBV15	TRBJ1-2	TGTGCCACCTCGAGGGGGACTAACTATGGCTACACCTTC	CATSRGTNYGYTF
.	.	TRBV7-9	TRBJ1-1	TGTGCCAGCAGCGCCCGTGGGAACACTGAAGCTTTCTTT	CASSARGNTEAFF
.	TRBD1	TRBV12-3/TRBV12-4	TRBJ1-1	TGTGCCAGCAGGACCAGGGGGCTCACTGAAGCTTTCTTT	CASRTRGLTEAFF
.	.	TRBV4-1	TRBJ2-7	TGCGCCAGCAGCCAAGATTCTAACTCCTACGAGCAGTACTTC	CASSQDSNSYEQYF
.	TRBD1	TRBV9	TRBJ2-3	TGTGCCAGCAGCAGTCTGGGACAGGGGCGCACAGATACGCAGTATTTT	CASSSLGQGRTDTQYF
once	.	TRBV7-9	TRBJ2-3	TGTGCCAGCAGCCCAGGGGTGGGGGCAGTAGATACGCAGTATTTT	CASSPGVGAVDTQYF
.	TRBD1	TRBV20-1	TRBJ1-2	TGCAGTGCTGGTGGACAGGGGGCGTACGGCTACACCTTC	CSAGGQGAYGYTF
.	.	TRBV7-9	TRBJ1-1	TGTGCCAGCAGCCGGTCCCCTGGGCAGCTGAACACTGAAGCTTTCTTT	CASSRSPGQLNTEAFF
.	TRBD1	TRBV4-2	TRBJ2-2	TGTGCCACCTGGGACAGTAACACCGGGGAGCTGTTTTTT	CATWDSNTGELFF
.	.	TRBV2	TRBJ2-2	TGTGCCAGCAGTGACCGGACAGCGAACACCGGGGAGCTGTTTTTT	CASSDRTANTGELFF
.	TRBD2	TRBV27	TRBJ2-4	TGTGCCAGCAGCGGGGGGAGGGAGAAAGCCAAAAACATTCAGTACTTC	CASSGGREKAKNIQYF
once	.	TRBV27	TRBJ2-7	TGTGCCAGCAGTCCTAAAAGTGTAGACTACGAGCAGTACTTC	CASSPKSVDYEQYF
.	.	TRBV11-2	TRBJ1-4	TGTGCCAGCAGCTCAACAGGGATTCTGAATGAAAAACTGTTTTTT	CASSSTGILNEKLFF
.	.	TRBV5-1	TRBJ2-4	TGCGCCAGCAGCGTGGGGTCAACAAAAAACATTCAGTACTTC	CASSVGSTKNIQYF
.	.	TRBV3-1/TRBV3-2	TRBJ2-1	TGTGCCAGCAGCCGAAACTCGGGGGAGCAGTTCTTC	CASSRNSGEQFF
.	TRBD2	TRBV5-1	TRBJ2-2	TGCGCCAGCAGATTCCTAGCGGGGGGTCAGAGCGGGGAGCTGTTTTTT	CASRFLAGGQSGELFF
.	.	TRBV20-1	TRBJ1-2	TGCAGTGCTAGAGTCCCGTATGGCTACACCTTC	CSARVPYGYTF
once	.	TRBV18	TRBJ1-1	TGTGCCAGCTCACCGGGAGGTGGGAGCACTGAAGCTTTCTTT	CASSPGGGSTEAFF
few	TRBD2	TRBV10-1	TRBJ2-1	TGCGCCAGCAGTGCAGGGCGGGGGGTCTCCTACAATGAGCAGTTCTTC	CASSAGRGVSYNEQFF